Following are 18 T cell receptor beta chains from one sample sequenced in a study of CD8 T cells in ankylosing spondylitis. Using its own MiXCR run on the 5' RACE reads, TCRdb lists one record per CDR3 protein. The sample holds about 400,000 distinct CDR3 sequences, 20% seen once. The sequencing sample was made of blood, either unsorted or a sorted T cell fraction (not recorded which). Receptors were obtained from a male donor with ankylosing spondylitis or in good health (not recorded which).

This clonotype was recorded many times. This rearrangement joins TRBV11-2 to TRBJ2-1; D gene uncertain. Per germline, CDR1 SGHAT and CDR2 FQNNGV. The V end was cut by 5 bases, the J end by 5 bases, with 13 bases between. The CDR3 loop spans 14 amino acids. CDR3 region: CASSPILGNNEQFF. DNA for the CDR3: TGTGCCAGCAGCCCCATCCTTGGGAACAATGAGCAGTTCTTC. Based on the CDR3 plus reference TRBV11-2 and TRBJ2-1, the full variable domain is EAGVAQSPRYKIIEKRQSVAFWCNPISGHATLYWYQQILGQGPKLLIQFQNNGVVDDSQLPKDRFSAERLKGVDSTLKIQPAKLEDSAVYLCASSPILGNNEQFFGPGTRLTVL.

The genes are TRBV6-5 and TRBJ2-7; 7 positions match TRBD2. The J segment lost 7 bases and the V segment lost 2 bases, leaving 11 bases of the junction unmatched. The CDR3 totals 15 residues. CDR1 and CDR2 from the germline V gene are MNHEY and SVGAGI. CDR3 in DNA: TGTGCCAGCAGTTACGGGGGAGGGGAACCTAGGGAGCAGTACTTC. This translates into CASSYGGGEPREQYF.

This clonotype was found a few times. This sequence joins TRBV12-3 or TRBV12-4 and TRBJ2-3; a weak D match, TRBD2 (7 bases). Trimming stripped 3 bases from V and 2 bases from J, with 12 bases between. The CDR3 is 15 residues long. CDR3 protein: CASSFRGANTDTQYF. As DNA, the CDR3 is TGTGCCAGCAGTTTTCGGGGGGCGAACACAGATACGCAGTATTTT.

The chain carries TRBV23-1 and TRBJ2-4, with unresolved D. TRBV23-1 is recorded as an ORF, its role being uncertain. Trimming took 0 bases from V and 4 from J, leaving 7 bases between them. This CDR3 has 14 residues. CDR3 bases: TGCGCCAGCAGTCAATCTTTCCTTAAAAACATTCAGTACTTC. Amino acids: CASSQSFLKNIQYF.

The rearrangement links TRBV20-1 to TRBJ2-7, with 7 bases lining up with TRBD1. CDR1 and CDR2 from the germline V gene are DFQATT and SNEGSKA (reference sequence). After removal of 4 bases from V and 2 bases from J, the junction contained 8 bases not matched to a gene. The CDR3 extends over 14 amino acids. CDR3 DNA: TGCAGTGCTATCGGGACAGTGATGACCTACGAGCAGTACTTC. This gives the protein CSAIGTVMTYEQYF.

This clonotype was counted many times. The chain carries TRBV19 and TRBJ1-1; the D is unclear. Germline V gene sequence: CDR1 LNHDA, CDR2 SQIVND (reference sequence). This CDR3 is 15 amino acids long. V shed 7 bases and J shed 1 base, with 16 bases lying between them. In nucleotides, the CDR3 is TGTGCCAGTAAGGATACCGGGATTTCGAACACTGAAGCTTTCTTT. This gives the protein CASKDTGISNTEAFF.

The chain recombines TRBV7-9 with TRBJ2-7, with D tentatively TRBD2 (6 bases). Germline V gene data show CDR1 as SEHNR and CDR2 as FQNEAQ (reference sequence). The CDR3 is 12 residues long. Trimming removed 3 bases at V and 7 bases at J, with 10 bases between. In DNA form, the CDR3 reads TGTGCCAGCAGCTTCGAGGAGGGGGAGCAGTACTTC. Protein sequence: CASSFEEGEQYF.

This clonotype was picked up a small number of times. This chain connects TRBV10-2 to TRBJ2-3, with 8 bases aligning to TRBD1. V shed 5 bases, J shed 1 base, and the junction held 8 bases outside the gene matches. This CDR3 contains 16 residues. Germline CDR1 reads WSHSY; CDR2 reads SAAADI. The CDR3 spells CASSLMTGVRTDTQYF. The CDR3 DNA reads as TGCGCCAGCAGTCTGATGACAGGGGTTCGCACAGATACGCAGTATTTT.

The chain has TRBV12-3 or TRBV12-4 and TRBJ1-1; D perhaps matches TRBD1 (5 bases). V lost 5 bases and J 3 bases, leaving 16 bases between the germline ends. The CDR3 spans 15 residues. CDR3 loop: CASSGTNPRDTEAFF. In DNA form, the CDR3 reads TGTGCCAGCAGTGGGACGAACCCTCGGGACACTGAAGCTTTCTTT.

This clonotype was detected only a few times. This sequence joins TRBV7-9 and TRBJ1-4, with 9 bases matching TRBD1. CDR1 is SEHNR and CDR2 is FQNEAQ in the germline V gene (reference sequence). With V trimmed by 3 bases and J by 6 bases, 11 bases remained unmatched. The CDR3 consists of 17 residues. The CDR3 loop reads CASSFGRDREGDEKLFF. The CDR3 region has the DNA TGTGCCAGCAGCTTCGGCCGGGACAGGGAGGGAGATGAAAAACTGTTTTTT.

This clonotype was seen more than once but under ten times. This rearrangement joins TRBV10-2 to TRBJ2-7, with D perhaps TRBD1 (6 bases). The germline V and J ends were trimmed by 6 bases and 2 bases, with 20 bases remaining between them. The CDR3 is made up of 16 amino acids. CDR1 and CDR2 (germline): WSHSY, SAAADI. The CDR3 loop reads CASRMVWDTFTYEQYF. The CDR3 nucleotides read TGCGCCAGCAGGATGGTTTGGGACACTTTCACCTACGAGCAGTACTTC.

V gene TRBV25-1 combines with J gene TRBJ2-2; 7 nucleotides line up with TRBD1. Germline-derived CDR1 and CDR2 are MGHDK and SYGVNS. The CDR3 sequence is 16 residues long. The junction had 8 bases not matched to a gene; V was cut back by 3 bases and J by 4 bases. CDR3 sequence (DNA): TGTGCCAGCAGTGACGTGGGGACAGAAGCCACCGGGGAGCTGTTTTTT. Amino acids: CASSDVGTEATGELFF. The variable domain in full, completed from reference TRBV25-1 and TRBJ2-2, reads EADIYQTPRYLVIGTGKKITLECSQTMGHDKMYWYQQDPGMELHLIHYSYGVNSTEKGDLSSESTVSRIRTEHFPLTLESARPSHTSQYLCASSDVGTEATGELFFGEGSRLTVL.

A few counts support this clonotype. The chain is built from TRBV7-9 and TRBJ2-7; D not certain. Deletions cut 5 bases from V and 2 bases from J, with 10 bases between. The CDR3 runs to 13 residues. Per germline, CDR1 SEHNR and CDR2 FQNEAQ (reference sequence). The CDR3 region has the DNA TGTGCCAGCAGCAAGGACGGTGCCTACGAGCAGTACTTC. Its protein is CASSKDGAYEQYF.

This chain joins TRBV20-1 and TRBJ2-1; 8 bases match TRBD2. V shed 4 bases and J 4 bases; nucleotides not matched to a gene: 12. The germline V gene has CDR1 DFQATT and CDR2 SNEGSKA (reference sequence). This CDR3 spans 16 amino acids. Here the CDR3 reads CSATSLERGLYNEQFF. The CDR3 DNA sequence: TGCAGTGCTACCTCCTTGGAGCGGGGGCTGTACAATGAGCAGTTCTTC.

The chain employs TRBV19 and TRBJ2-5, with D possibly matching TRBD1 (6 bases). CDR1 LNHDA and CDR2 SQIVND come from the germline V gene (reference sequence). The germline V and J ends were trimmed by 5 bases and 5 bases, with 18 bases remaining between them. The CDR3 sequence is 15 residues long. The CDR3: CASSPRQVEGETQYF. The CDR3 bases are TGTGCCAGTAGTCCCAGACAGGTAGAGGGGGAGACCCAGTACTTC.

This clonotype was detected only a few times. This chain joins TRBV6-5 and TRBJ2-5; D is unresolved. Per the germline V gene, CDR1 is MNHEY and CDR2 is SVGAGI. CDR3 length: 13 residues. V shed 0 bases and J shed 2 bases, with 4 bases lying between them. CDR3: CASSYSLQETQYF. CDR3 sequence (DNA): TGTGCCAGCAGTTACTCACTTCAAGAGACCCAGTACTTC.

V and J are TRBV25-1 and TRBJ2-1; D remains ambiguous. Germline lookup yields CDR1 MGHDK and CDR2 SYGVNS. The CDR3 runs 15 residues. Trimming removed 1 base at V and 0 bases at J, with 7 bases between. In DNA form, the CDR3 reads TGTGCCAGCAGTGAATTCTCTAGCTCCTACAATGAGCAGTTCTTC. Encoded protein: CASSEFSSSYNEQFF.

This clonotype was counted a few times. The V and J genes are TRBV7-9 and TRBJ2-1; 13 bases match TRBD2. The CDR3 extends over 16 amino acids. The J segment lost 8 bases and the V segment lost 5 bases, leaving 9 bases of the junction unmatched. Germline lookup yields CDR1 SEHNR and CDR2 FQNEAQ (reference sequence). The CDR3 sequence: CASSTTSGGAWDEQFF. CDR3 nucleotide sequence: TGTGCCAGCAGCACAACTAGCGGGGGGGCTTGGGATGAGCAGTTCTTC.